These 21 T cell receptor beta chains were sequenced from one sample in a study of blood T cell repertoires in COVID-19. The protocol was immunoSEQ multiplex PCR, while the TCRdb copy is restricted to in-frame clones and leaves out a portion. There are roughly 30,000 clones in the sample; approximately 86% occur only once, and about 63% lies in the top ten. Sequenced: peripheral blood. The source of these receptors is a man aged 65 to 79 with acute or convalescent COVID-19.

The gene calls are TRBV9 and TRBJ2-2; TRBD1 aligns across 7 bases. CDR1 and CDR2 (germline): SGDLS, YYNGEE. The trim removed 2 bases at V and 2 bases at J, leaving 6 bases unmatched. The CDR3 is made up of 16 amino acids. The CDR3 DNA sequence: TGTGCCAGCAGCGTCGCGGCAGGGGGAAACACCGGGGAGCTGTTTTTT. It yields the protein CASSVAAGGNTGELFF. Combining the CDR3 with reference TRBV9 and TRBJ2-2 gives the whole variable domain DSGVTQTPKHLITATGQRVTLRCSPRSGDLSVYWYQQSLDQGLQFLIQYYNGEERAKGNILERFSAQQFPDLHSELNLSSLELGDSALYFCASSVAAGGNTGELFFGEGSRLTVL.

CDR3 protein: CASSPGLNGEQFF. Here the CDR3 DNA reads TGCGCCAGCAGCCCAGGACTTAATGGTGAGCAGTTCTTC. V is TRBV5-1 and J is TRBJ2-1; tentatively, D is TRBD2 (5 bases). The V gene lost 4 bases and the J gene lost 9 bases, with 14 bases spanning the gap. There are 13 residues in the CDR3. Germline loops: CDR1 SGHRS, CDR2 YFSETQ.

CDR3 protein: CASSSPRRDKARYEQFF. The CDR3 nucleotides read TGTGCCAGCAGTTCTCCCCGCAGGGACAAAGCCAGGTACGAGCAGTTCTTC. The gene calls are TRBV28 and TRBJ2-1; tentative D call: TRBD1 (6 bases). Trimming took off 4 bases at V and 10 bases at J, with 26 bases between the two ends. Germline V gene data show CDR1 as MDHEN and CDR2 as SYDVKM. The CDR3 runs 17 residues.

The chain carries TRBV7-8 and TRBJ2-5; D perhaps matches TRBD1 (6 bases). This CDR3 is 15 amino acids long. Germline V gene data show CDR1 as SGHVS and CDR2 as FQNEAQ. V shed 7 bases and J shed 5 bases, with 20 bases lying between them. The CDR3 DNA reads TGTGCCAGCACCCACATAGGGCAGGGGATCGAGACCCAGTACTTC. Translation gives CASTHIGQGIETQYF.

V is TRBV28 and J is TRBJ1-6; 7 nucleotides agree with TRBD1. V dropped 6 bases and J dropped 9; count of bases not matched to a gene: 8. This CDR3 contains 14 residues. The germline CDR1 and CDR2 sequences are MDHEN and SYDVKM. The CDR3 region has the DNA TGTGCCAGCAGCCAAACAGGGGAAAGTTCACCCCTCCACTTT. This gives the protein CASSQTGESSPLHF.

The rearrangement links TRBV9 to TRBJ1-5; D is unclear. This CDR3 spans 16 amino acids. Germline V CDR1 and CDR2: SGDLS, YYNGEE. Trimming cost V 3 bases and J 2 bases, with 15 bases left between them. Here the CDR3 DNA reads TGTGCCAGCAGCGCAATCCCCCACAGTGGCAATCAGCCCCAGCATTTT. It is translated as CASSAIPHSGNQPQHF.

The chain combines TRBV10-2 with TRBJ1-4; D uncertain. V gave up 8 bases and J gave up 5 bases, with 9 bases separating them. The CDR3 totals 12 residues. Germline-derived CDR1 and CDR2 are WSHSY and SAAADI. CDR3 sequence: CASSQWNEKLFF. CDR3 DNA: TGCGCCAGCTCCCAGTGGAATGAAAAACTGTTTTTT.

The chain employs TRBV5-1 and TRBJ2-1, with TRBD2 as a possible D gene (7 bases). The CDR3 is 14 amino acids. Per the germline V gene, CDR1 is SGHRS and CDR2 is YFSETQ. Trimming pared 0 bases from V and 13 bases from J, leaving 17 bases between. The CDR3 is CASSLVPRAGAQFF. In DNA form, the CDR3 reads TGCGCCAGCAGCTTGGTGCCCCGGGCGGGGGCACAGTTCTTC.

The chain couples TRBV10-2 to TRBJ2-3; no firm D call. Germline values: CDR1 WSHSY, CDR2 SAAADI. V lost 2 bases, J lost 2 bases, and 11 bases lay in between. The CDR3 runs to 15 residues. This CDR3 reads CASSEGAVFTDTQYF. The CDR3 nucleotides are TGCGCCAGCAGTGAGGGCGCGGTGTTCACAGATACGCAGTATTTT.

The J gene is TRBJ1-1, the V gene TRBV6-5; D possibly corresponds to TRBD1 (6 bases). V gave up 6 bases and J gave up 7 bases, with 15 bases separating them. The CDR3 contains 13 residues. Germline CDR1 MNHEY, CDR2 SVGAGI. CDR3 residues: CASRATGRGEAFF. The DNA of the CDR3 is TGTGCCAGCAGGGCTACAGGGAGAGGTGAAGCTTTCTTT.

The chain combines TRBV3-1 (or the pseudogene TRBV3-2) with TRBJ1-5, with D perhaps TRBD1 (5 bases). The CDR3 contains 13 residues. V lost 4 bases to trimming and J lost 3 bases, with 7 bases between them. Germline values: CDR1 LGHDT, CDR2 YNNKEL (reference sequence). CDR3: CASSLTDNQPQHF. In DNA form, the CDR3 reads TGTGCCAGCAGCCTGACAGACAATCAGCCCCAGCATTTT.

CDR3 sequence reads: CASRLDRAVQPQHF. The CDR3 DNA reads as TGTGCCAGCAGGTTGGACAGGGCGGTTCAGCCCCAGCATTTT. The genes are TRBV2 and TRBJ1-5; 8 bases align to TRBD1. The germline gives CDR1 SNHLY, CDR2 FYNNEI. Trimming removed 6 bases from V and 6 bases from J; junction bases left unmatched: 7. CDR3 size: 14 residues.

The chain carries TRBV5-5 and TRBJ1-5; 7 bases align to TRBD1. Germline values: CDR1 SGHKS, CDR2 YYEKEE (reference sequence). With 2 bases clipped from V and 3 bases from J, the junction kept 5 bases outside the gene matches. The CDR3 extends over 15 amino acids. The CDR3 DNA reads as TGTGCCAGCAGCTTATCAGGACAGGTCAATCAGCCCCAGCATTTT. It specifies CASSLSGQVNQPQHF.

This clone was seen only a few times. The rearrangement uses TRBV5-1 and TRBJ1-5, with D possibly TRBD1 on 5 matching bases. From germline, CDR1 is SGHRS and CDR2 YFSETQ. V dropped 0 bases and J dropped 5 bases, with 9 bases sitting between them. The CDR3 spans 14 residues. CDR3: CASSLDSGDQPQHF. DNA of the CDR3: TGCGCCAGCAGCTTGGATTCGGGGGATCAGCCCCAGCATTTT.

This clone turned up a few times. V gene TRBV28 combines with J gene TRBJ1-5; D possibly corresponds to TRBD1 (6 bases). V lost 3 bases, J lost 4 bases, and 10 bases lay in between. CDR3 size: 14 residues. Germline V gives CDR1 MDHEN, CDR2 SYDVKM. CDR3 nucleotides: TGTGCCAGCAGTTTCTTCAGGGGAAATCAGCCCCAGCATTTT. Translating it yields CASSFFRGNQPQHF.

CDR3 sequence reads: CASTQQGAGSPLHF. The DNA of the CDR3 is TGTGCCAGTACCCAACAGGGTGCAGGGTCACCCCTCCACTTT. V is TRBV19 and J is TRBJ1-6; D might be TRBD1 (6 bases). The CDR3 runs to 14 residues. Between the trimmed V and J ends, which lost 7 bases and 10 bases, there was a span of 17 bases. Looked up from germline, CDR1 is LNHDA and CDR2 is SQIVND (reference sequence).

This chain connects TRBV30 to TRBJ1-1; TRBD1 agrees at 7 bases. Per the germline V gene, CDR1 is GTSNPN and CDR2 is SVGIG (reference sequence). Trimming took 3 bases from V and 2 from J; bases not matched to a gene: 3. The CDR3 is made up of 13 amino acids. CDR3 nucleotide sequence: TGTGCCTGGAGCCGGGACAGCAACACTGAAGCTTTCTTT. As protein: CAWSRDSNTEAFF.

The chain has TRBV27 and TRBJ1-1, with 7 bases identical to TRBD1. The J segment lost 5 bases and the V segment lost 6 bases, leaving 9 bases of the junction unmatched. Germline loops: CDR1 MNHEY, CDR2 SMNVEV (reference sequence). The CDR3 is made up of 14 amino acids. The chain's CDR3 is CASSPTGERTEAFF. CDR3 DNA: TGTGCCAGCAGCCCTACAGGGGAGCGGACTGAAGCTTTCTTT.

The chain employs TRBV18 and TRBJ2-7; maybe TRBD1 (5 bases). The CDR3 runs to 16 residues. From germline, CDR1 is KGHSH and CDR2 LQKENI. Trimming took off 0 bases at V and 4 bases at J, with 16 bases between the two ends. The CDR3 coding sequence is TGTGCCAGCTCACCACCGGACCCAGGGCCGCGGTACGAGCAGTACTTC. Amino acid sequence: CASSPPDPGPRYEQYF.

This chain uses TRBV9 with TRBJ1-1, with 7 positions matching TRBD1. This CDR3 is built from 13 residues. V gave up 3 bases and J gave up 3 bases; unmatched junction bases: 2. Germline V gene lookup returns CDR1 SGDLS and CDR2 YYNGEE. CDR3 DNA: TGTGCCAGCAGCGCGACAGGGCACACTGAAGCTTTCTTT. Protein: CASSATGHTEAFF.

The V gene is TRBV20-1, the J gene TRBJ2-6, with D possibly being TRBD1 (6 bases). Trimming took off 3 bases at V and 1 base at J, with 7 bases between the two ends. The CDR3 has 14 amino acids. CDR1 is DFQATT, CDR2 SNEGSKA, per germline (reference sequence). CDR3 residues: CSASQGSGANVLTF. The CDR3 DNA follows: TGCAGTGCTAGTCAGGGGTCTGGGGCCAACGTCCTGACTTTC.